Presented here are 2 T cell receptor beta chains from one specimen sequenced in a study of T cells in Graves' hyperthyroidism and ophthalmopathy. Amplified regions were TCR beta CDR3 sequences from RNA transcripts. When the TCR CDR3 underwent first-round RT-PCR, the HTBI primer set was used. TCRdb redid the calling of the multiplex PCR reads with MiXCR, one entry per CDR3 protein. The sample shows 300,000 to 500,000 distinct CDR3 sequences, over 13% of them seen only once. Sequencing was done on a sample of blood. These receptors came from a man aged 45-65 years with Graves' ophthalmopathy.

This chain's CDR3 is CASSTGGGSDEQYF. The CDR3, as DNA: TGCGCCAGCAGCACCGGGGGGGGTTCGGACGAGCAGTACTTC. This sequence joins TRBV5-1 and TRBJ2-7; 8 nucleotides line up with TRBD2. Germline assignment: CDR1 SGHRS and CDR2 YFSETQ. The CDR3 extends over 14 amino acids. After removal of 4 bases from V and 5 bases from J, the junction contained 8 bases not matched to a gene.

This clonotype occurred many times. The chain couples TRBV11-3 to TRBJ2-5; D call uncertain. This CDR3 is built from 14 residues. Germline CDR1 reads SGHNT; CDR2 reads YENEEA. Trimming shortened V by 0 bases and J by 5 bases, and 10 bases separated the two germline ends. DNA for the CDR3: TGTGCCAGCAGCTTAGATCGGGTGAGGGAGACCCAGTACTTC. This translates into CASSLDRVRETQYF.